This T cell receptor beta chain comes out of a study of OX40 agonist ivuxolimab in advanced cancers. TCRdb's table, derived via immunoSEQ multiplex PCR, lists solely in-frame clones and lacks some. The sample includes fewer than 85,000 clones, around nine tenths of them seen just once. Trimming shortened V by 5 bases and J by 0 bases, and 20 bases separated the two germline ends. CDR1 is MDHEN, CDR2 SYDVKM, per germline. The CDR3 is 17 residues long. The chain combines TRBV28 with TRBJ2-7; D is possibly TRBD1 (6 bases). This TCR was recovered from an adult with an advanced solid tumor such as melanoma, head and neck, liver or kidney cancer. Source: CD4+ or CD8+ T cells sorted from blood, taken in a trial of the OX40 agonist ivuxolimab. The CDR3 coding sequence is TGTGCCAGCAGTCCAGATTTGACAGGAGCTAACTCCTACGAGCAGTACTTC. Its translation is CASSPDLTGANSYEQYF.